Listed here are 31 T cell receptor beta chains from one sample, sequenced in a study of breast tumors, draining lymph nodes, adjacent tissues. Axillary draining lymph nodes of breast cancer patients supplied the node samples. TCRdb redid the calling of the multiplex PCR reads with MiXCR, one entry per CDR3 protein. The sample records 270,000 or so distinct CDR3 sequences, about 33% being singletons. Sequencing was carried out using axillary lymph node tissue. All receptors come from a female donor with breast cancer. Some clones in this sample may be carry-over from other donors' samples.

This clonotype was counted ten times or more. The chain joins TRBV14 to TRBJ2-3; 8 nucleotides line up with TRBD1. CDR1 SGHDN and CDR2 FVKESK come from the germline V gene. This CDR3 is built from 13 residues. V lost 4 bases, J lost 14 bases, and 11 bases stayed unmatched. The CDR3 sequence: CASSRNDRGGRYF. The CDR3 DNA sequence: TGTGCCAGCAGCCGAAACGACAGGGGAGGCAGGTATTTT.

This clonotype occurred many times. This chain joins TRBV6-1 and TRBJ2-7; 13 bases are shared with TRBD2. Germline V lookup: CDR1 MNHNS, CDR2 SASEGT. Unmatched junction bases numbered 4, after V lost 7 bases and J lost 4 bases. The CDR3 is 14 residues long. The CDR3 coding sequence is TGTGCCAGCATTCGGACTAGCGGGAGATACGAGCAGTACTTC. Protein product: CASIRTSGRYEQYF.

On this clonotype itself: A much bigger clone sits one base away, suggesting this may be a read error. The CDR3: CASSLEGAPGYTF. DNA of the CDR3: TGTGCCAGCAGCTTAGAGGGGGCCCCTGGCTACACCTTC. V and J are TRBV11-1 and TRBJ1-2; TRBD1 aligns across 7 bases. With 1 base clipped from V and 7 bases from J, the junction kept 3 bases outside the gene matches. Germline V lookup: CDR1 SGHAT, CDR2 FQDESV (reference sequence). This CDR3 is built from 13 residues.

The table lists this clonotype with many counts. J is TRBJ2-2 and V is TRBV12-3 or TRBV12-4, with 14 bases identical to TRBD2. This CDR3 spans 16 amino acids. The junction had 2 bases not matched to a gene; V was cut back by 5 bases and J by 3 bases. CDR3 in DNA: TGTGCCAGCAGTCGGACTAGCGGGAGGTACACCGGGGAGCTGTTTTTT. This gives the protein CASSRTSGRYTGELFF.

This clonotype was counted between two and nine times. V and J are TRBV20-1 and TRBJ2-1; possible D gene TRBD2, 6 bases. In germline, CDR1 is DFQATT, CDR2 SNEGSKA (reference sequence). Trimming left V 4 bases short and J 12 bases short, with 19 bases between. The CDR3 runs 13 residues. In nucleotides, the CDR3 is TGCAGTGCTATTAGGGGTAGCGGAAACGGGCAGTTCTTC. Its translation: CSAIRGSGNGQFF.

This clonotype was recorded at least ten times. This chain connects TRBV5-1 to TRBJ2-3; unclear D gene. The CDR3 extends over 13 amino acids. The V end was cut by 6 bases, the J end by 6 bases, with 14 bases between. Germline loops: CDR1 SGHRS, CDR2 YFSETQ. The CDR3, as DNA: TGCGCCAGCACCGACCCGCTTGGGGATACGCAGTATTTT. Translation gives CASTDPLGDTQYF.

This clonotype occurred a few times. A much larger clone lies a single base off, so this may be a read error. V is TRBV5-1 and J is TRBJ2-1; TRBD1 matches at 7 bases. The germline V gene encodes CDR1 SGHRS and CDR2 YFSETQ. The CDR3 loop spans 12 amino acids. The DNA of the CDR3 is TGCGCCAGCAGCAACAGGGGTAATGAGCACTTCTTC. The encoded protein is CASSNRGNEHFF.

As concerns this clonotype: The CDR3 end shows no conserved phenylalanine or tryptophan, and so a read error is likely. V and J are TRBV28 and TRBJ2-3; D perhaps matches TRBD1 (5 bases). This CDR3 comprises 13 residues. Germline V gives CDR1 MDHEN, CDR2 SYDVKM. V dropped 9 bases and J dropped 2 bases, with 12 bases sitting between them. The CDR3 reads CASLQGNTDTQYL. CDR3 nucleotides: TGTGCCAGTCTTCAGGGTAACACAGATACGCAGTATCTT.

This clonotype appeared many times. V and J are TRBV3-1 and TRBJ2-3; D gene ambiguous. This CDR3 spans 15 amino acids. V was shortened by 1 base and J by 0 bases, with 8 bases between the two germline ends. In germline, CDR1 is LGHDT, CDR2 YNNKEL (reference sequence). As DNA, the CDR3 is TGTGCCAGCAGCCAAGGACGATTTAGCACAGATACGCAGTATTTT. This sequence encodes CASSQGRFSTDTQYF.

Details on this clonotype: A read error is likely, as this CDR3 ends without the conserved phenylalanine or tryptophan. The chain employs TRBV2 and TRBJ1-2; D is unclear. CDR3 size: 12 residues. With 5 bases removed from V and 10 bases from J, the gap between germline ends came to 14 bases. CDR1 and CDR2 (germline): SNHLY, FYNNEI. The CDR3 nucleotides read TGTGCCAGCAGTTCCGGGGAAACATCCTACACCTCC. Amino acid sequence: CASSSGETSYTS.

As to this clonotype: This could be a read error, since a much larger clone is one nucleotide away. The rearrangement links TRBV6-6 to TRBJ2-1; tentative D call: TRBD2 (5 bases). CDR1 is MNHNY and CDR2 is SVGAGI in the germline V gene (reference sequence). CDR3 length: 13 amino acids. The CDR3 nucleotides are TGTGCCAGCAGTCAAGCGGTCCGCAATGAGCAGCTCTTC. This sequence encodes CASSQAVRNEQLF.

This sequence joins TRBV6-6 and TRBJ1-1; maybe TRBD1 (6 bases). Germline CDR1 and CDR2: MNHNY and SVGAGI (reference sequence). The CDR3 is made up of 12 amino acids. V was clipped by 5 bases and J by 10 bases, with 14 bases between them. The CDR3 nucleotides read TGTGCCAGCAGTGAGACTACAGGGAGAGCTTTCTTT. It translates to CASSETTGRAFF.

Notes on this clonotype: A read error may explain this, as a much larger clone is one base away. The chain is built from TRBV7-9 and TRBJ2-1; D remains ambiguous. Per germline, CDR1 SEHNR and CDR2 FQNEAQ (reference sequence). The CDR3 sequence is 15 residues long. The chain's CDR3 is CASSSEQSSYNEQLF. The CDR3 region has the DNA TGTGCCAGCAGCTCCGAACAAAGCTCCTACAATGAGCAGCTCTTC.

This clonotype came up many times. This rearrangement joins TRBV2 to TRBJ1-6; TRBD1 matches 9 bases. Germline CDR1 SNHLY, CDR2 FYNNEI. V trimming: 7 bases; J trimming: 9 bases; junction bases outside the gene matches: 7. The CDR3 is 14 residues long. The CDR3 protein is CASIFDRGSSPLHF. DNA for the CDR3: TGTGCCAGCATTTTCGACAGGGGGTCTTCACCCCTCCACTTT.

Worth noting for this clonotype: With a much larger clone just one base away, this may be a read error. The chain is built from TRBV6-6 and TRBJ2-7, with 7 bases aligning to TRBD2. The germline V gene encodes CDR1 MNHNY and CDR2 SVGAGI (reference sequence). The CDR3 has 13 amino acids. With V trimmed by 9 bases and J by 6 bases, 11 bases remained unmatched. The CDR3: CASRHGGRGEQYF. The CDR3, as DNA: TGTGCCAGTCGGCACGGGGGGAGGGGCGAGCAGTACTTC.

The V and J genes are TRBV6-5 and TRBJ2-3; D gene uncertain. Trimming removed 5 bases at V and 0 bases at J, with 12 bases between. There are 15 residues in the CDR3. Germline V gives CDR1 MNHEY, CDR2 SVGAGI. The CDR3 region has the DNA TGTGCCAGCAGTCCCCCATCGGAAAGCACAGATACGCAGTATTTT. Protein: CASSPPSESTDTQYF.

This clonotype was seen ten or more times. The chain couples TRBV4-1 to TRBJ2-1; the match to TRBD1 covers 7 bases. CDR3 size: 15 residues. In germline, CDR1 is MGHRA, CDR2 YSYEKL. After removal of 4 bases from V and 0 bases from J, the junction contained 3 bases not matched to a gene. The CDR3 DNA follows: TGCGCCAGCAGCCCGGGACAGAGCTCCTACAATGAGCAGTTCTTC. Amino acids: CASSPGQSSYNEQFF.

To note about this clonotype: A much larger clone lies a single base off, so this may be a read error. V usage is TRBV7-2 and J usage is TRBJ1-2; 7 nucleotides align to TRBD1. The CDR3 runs 14 residues. V lost 5 bases to trimming and J lost 5 bases; unmatched junction nucleotides: 8. Germline loops: CDR1 SGHTA, CDR2 FQGNSA. The CDR3, as DNA: TGTGCCAGCAGCCCGGGGACAGAGCGGTATGGCTACACCTTC. It yields the protein CASSPGTERYGYTF.

Many counts were recorded for this clonotype. This chain joins TRBV20-1 and TRBJ1-4; possible D gene TRBD1, 6 bases. The V end lost 1 base, the J end lost 3 bases, and 9 bases lay between the germline ends. Germline lookup yields CDR1 DFQATT and CDR2 SNEGSKA (reference sequence). The CDR3 loop spans 14 amino acids. The CDR3 bases are TGCAGTGCTAGAGGGGGGACACCTAATGAAAAACTGTTTTTT. Translating gives CSARGGTPNEKLFF.

This clonotype was counted ten times or more. The chain combines TRBV2 with TRBJ1-4; TRBD1 matches 8 bases. The germline V gene encodes CDR1 SNHLY and CDR2 FYNNEI. The CDR3 is 12 residues long. V was pared by 6 bases and J by 10 bases, with 4 bases of the junction left unmatched. The CDR3 DNA reads TGTGCCAGCAGGCAGGACAGGGCAAAACTGTTTTTT. Protein sequence: CASRQDRAKLFF.

This clonotype has ten or more counts. The rearrangement links TRBV11-2 to TRBJ1-5, with D uncertain. CDR3 size: 14 residues. Per the germline V gene, CDR1 is SGHAT and CDR2 is FQNNGV. V shed 0 bases and J shed 6 bases, with 9 bases lying between them. The CDR3 nucleotides are TGTGCCAGCAGCTTAGAGGGTCGGGCTCAGCCCCAGCATTTT. It specifies CASSLEGRAQPQHF.

This clonotype came up many times. The V call is TRBV9, the J call TRBJ2-5; D gene ambiguous. Trimming cost V 3 bases and J 0 bases, with 9 bases left between them. The CDR3 spans 14 residues. CDR1 is SGDLS and CDR2 is YYNGEE in the germline V gene. The CDR3: CASSAPAYQETQYF. CDR3 coding DNA: TGTGCCAGCAGCGCCCCGGCGTACCAAGAGACCCAGTACTTC.

In this sample, this clonotype turned up many times. The chain recombines TRBV12-3 or TRBV12-4 with TRBJ2-2; D not certain. This CDR3 spans 13 amino acids. Trimming removed 8 bases at V and 5 bases at J, with 12 bases between. CDR3 sequence (DNA): TGTGCCAGCGTCCTCATACCAACCGGGGAGCTGTTTTTT. Amino acids: CASVLIPTGELFF.

J is TRBJ1-6 and V is TRBV3-1, with 10 bases matching TRBD1. Germline assignment: CDR1 LGHDT and CDR2 YNNKEL (reference sequence). This CDR3 region has 15 residues. Losses at the gene ends were 6 bases for V and 11 bases for J; bases not matched to a gene: 10. In DNA form, the CDR3 reads TGTGCCAGCAGGATCGGGACAGGGGTCAATCCACCCCTCCACTTT. Its protein product is CASRIGTGVNPPLHF.

This clonotype was seen ten or more times. V usage is TRBV7-2 and J usage is TRBJ2-1; 7 bases fit TRBD2. The V segment lost 8 bases and the J segment 12 bases; nucleotides outside the gene matches: 1. The CDR3 consists of 9 residues. Germline CDR1 and CDR2: SGHTA and FQGNSA. CDR3 region: CASSGGQFF. In DNA form, the CDR3 reads TGTGCCAGCTCGGGGGGGCAGTTCTTC.

This clonotype was found many times. The chain couples TRBV7-9 to TRBJ2-2, with 7 bases that match TRBD1. The CDR3 length is 16 residues. CDR1 and CDR2 from the germline V gene are SEHNR and FQNEAQ (reference sequence). V shed 5 bases, J shed 2 bases, and the junction held 8 bases outside the gene matches. Written as DNA, the CDR3 is TGTGCCAGCAGCCGAGTCGGGGACAGTAACACCGGGGAGCTGTTTTTT. This codes for CASSRVGDSNTGELFF.

V usage is TRBV6-2 or TRBV6-3 and J usage is TRBJ1-2, with TRBD1 as a possible D gene (5 bases). This CDR3 contains 14 residues. Germline CDR1 is MNHEY and CDR2 is SVGEGT. Trimming pared 5 bases from V and 9 bases from J, leaving 19 bases between. The DNA for the CDR3 is TGTGCCAGCAGTAAGGGCCAAGGGACGGTGCGCTACACCTTC. Amino acid sequence: CASSKGQGTVRYTF.

Details on this clonotype: A single base separates this from a much larger clone, so it may be a read error. The chain has TRBV6-5 and TRBJ2-1; D remains unclear. This CDR3 spans 14 amino acids. CDR1 and CDR2 (germline): MNHEY, SVGAGI. The CDR3 region has the DNA TGTGTCAGCACCCCTCGAAGGTCGTACAATGAGCAGTTCTTC. Amino acid sequence: CVSTPRRSYNEQFF.

In the case of this clonotype: With a much larger clone just one base away, this may be a read error. This chain connects TRBV20-1 to TRBJ1-5; 8 positions agree with TRBD1. The germline V gene has CDR1 DFQATT and CDR2 SNEGSKA (reference sequence). The CDR3 consists of 15 residues. In DNA form, the CDR3 reads TGCAGTGCTAGAGCAGGGGGCAATAGCACTCAGCCCCAGCATTTT. Translation gives CSARAGGNSTQPQHF.

Of note for this clonotype: An end of the junction differs from the germline gene, which may be a read error. The CDR3 region has the DNA TGTGCCAGCAGTCACTCGATTGGTAGCGGGAACTCCTACAATGAGCAGTTCTTC. Its protein product is CASSHSIGSGNSYNEQFF. This chain joins TRBV6-5 and TRBJ2-1, with 8 bases aligning to TRBD2. The CDR3 runs to 18 residues. Germline V gives CDR1 MNHEY, CDR2 SVGAGI.

This clonotype was seen repeatedly, ten times or more. V gene TRBV12-3 or TRBV12-4 combines with J gene TRBJ2-1, with 8 bases aligning to TRBD2. Losses at the gene ends were 6 bases for V and 4 bases for J; bases not matched to a gene: 5. The CDR3 runs to 14 residues. The CDR3 here is CASRRLARYNEQFF. The DNA for the CDR3 is TGTGCCAGCAGGAGACTAGCGCGTTACAATGAGCAGTTCTTC.